The 20 T cell receptor beta chains below come from one sample, sequenced in a study of cytomegalovirus exposure and HLA in healthy donors. Sequencing used immunoSEQ multiplex PCR; TCRdb keeps in-frame clones, though not all of them. The table has approximately 82,000 clones, over 85% seen once; the top ten hold under 0.9%. The material sequenced was PBMCs. These receptors were collected from a woman between 18 and 30 years old in good health and CMV-seronegative.

The V and J genes are TRBV18 and TRBJ1-2; no clear D gene. V was shortened by 6 bases and J by 0 bases, with 14 bases between the two germline ends. This CDR3 region has 15 residues. The V gene's germline CDR1 is KGHSH and CDR2 LQKENI. CDR3 sequence reads: CASSVRVEANYGYTF. The DNA for the CDR3 is TGTGCCAGCTCCGTACGCGTCGAAGCTAACTATGGCTACACCTTC.

The V gene is TRBV12-5, the J gene TRBJ2-5; 8 bases align to TRBD1. CDR1 is LGHNT, CDR2 FRNRAP, per germline. The CDR3 runs 14 residues. V was pared by 1 base and J by 3 bases, with 1 base of the junction left unmatched. This CDR3 is CASGLGTGKETQYF. DNA of the CDR3: TGTGCTAGTGGTTTGGGGACAGGGAAAGAGACCCAGTACTTC.

This chain joins TRBV11-2 and TRBJ1-1, with TRBD1 as a possible D gene (6 bases). Trimming left V 2 bases short and J 3 bases short, with 13 bases between. The germline gives CDR1 SGHAT, CDR2 FQNNGV. This CDR3 is 15 amino acids long. For the CDR3, the DNA is TGTGCCAGCAGCTTACAGACAGGTCCGGACACTGAAGCTTTCTTT. This encodes CASSLQTGPDTEAFF.

V gene TRBV29-1 combines with J gene TRBJ1-3; D uncertain. This CDR3 contains 11 residues. Germline lookup yields CDR1 SQVTM and CDR2 ANQGSEA. The V gene lost 4 bases and the J gene lost 3 bases, with 4 bases spanning the gap. CDR3 DNA sequence: TGCAGCGTTGGGAGTGGAAACACCATATATTTT. Residues: CSVGSGNTIYF.

The CDR3 loop is CASSPIGGTYGYTF. The CDR3 DNA reads TGTGCCAGCAGCCCAATTGGAGGGACCTATGGCTACACCTTC. V usage is TRBV7-2 and J usage is TRBJ1-2, with a weak D call TRBD1 (5 bases). The CDR3 runs to 14 residues. Trimming stripped 5 bases from V and 4 bases from J, with 14 bases between. The germline V gene has CDR1 SGHTA and CDR2 FQGNSA.

The V call is TRBV6-5, the J call TRBJ2-7; perhaps TRBD1 as D (6 bases). With 2 bases removed from V and 5 bases from J, the gap between germline ends came to 10 bases. CDR3 length equals 13 residues. Germline assignment: CDR1 MNHEY and CDR2 SVGAGI. The DNA of the CDR3 is TGTGCCAGCAGTTACGGACAGACCCACGAGCAGTACTTC. Encoded protein: CASSYGQTHEQYF.

The genes are TRBV5-6 and TRBJ1-5; D gene unclear. The CDR3 covers 14 residues. Germline V gives CDR1 SGHDT, CDR2 YYEEEE. Trimming pared 5 bases from V and 3 bases from J, leaving 12 bases between. DNA of the CDR3: TGTGCCAGCAGGCTCAGAGGTACCAATCAGCCCCAGCATTTT. Translated, it gives CASRLRGTNQPQHF.

The CDR3 DNA reads TGTGCCAGCAGCCGAACGGGACAGGGAGGGGAGACCCAGTACTTC. The encoded protein is CASSRTGQGGETQYF. The chain recombines TRBV7-9 with TRBJ2-5, with 9 bases matching TRBD1. J gave up 5 bases and V 5 bases, and 9 bases lay outside the gene matches. CDR1 SEHNR and CDR2 FQNEAQ come from the germline V gene (reference sequence). The CDR3 is 15 amino acids.

The chain is built from TRBV2 and TRBJ2-1; D may be TRBD2 (5 bases). Germline V gene sequence: CDR1 SNHLY, CDR2 FYNNEI. Trimming cost V 7 bases and J 0 bases, with 13 bases left between them. The CDR3 length is 15 residues. CDR3 protein: CASTSVGSSYNEQFF. In DNA, the CDR3 is TGTGCCAGCACGTCCGTGGGGAGCTCCTACAATGAGCAGTTCTTC.

The chain links TRBV27 to TRBJ2-3; 13 nucleotides line up with TRBD2. CDR3 length: 15 residues. Germline values: CDR1 MNHEY, CDR2 SMNVEV (reference sequence). The ends lost 4 bases at V and 3 bases at J; junction bases unmatched: 1. The DNA for the CDR3 is TGTGCCAGCAGTTCACTAGCGGGGGGGACAGATACGCAGTATTTT. Residues: CASSSLAGGTDTQYF.

A remark on this clone: Other DNA sequences in this specimen translate into the identical CDR3. The chain uses TRBV7-6 and TRBJ2-3; D unresolved. With 1 base removed from V and 5 bases from J, the gap between germline ends came to 7 bases. CDR3 size: 13 residues. Germline loops: CDR1 SGHVS, CDR2 FNYEAQ. The CDR3 here is CASSLGAGDTQYF. In DNA form, the CDR3 reads TGTGCCAGCAGCTTAGGTGCCGGAGATACGCAGTATTTT.

The chain couples TRBV19 to TRBJ1-1; D call uncertain. Per germline, CDR1 LNHDA and CDR2 SQIVND (reference sequence). V gave up 4 bases and J gave up 0 bases, with 12 bases separating them. The CDR3 totals 15 residues. The CDR3 is CASSRSPSMNTEAFF. The CDR3 DNA follows: TGTGCCAGTAGTAGGTCCCCCTCTATGAACACTGAAGCTTTCTTT.

The chain couples TRBV7-8 to TRBJ2-1; D gene unclear. CDR3 length: 17 residues. Germline V gene lookup returns CDR1 SGHVS and CDR2 FQNEAQ. V was shortened by 5 bases and J by 0 bases, with 17 bases between the two germline ends. The CDR3 DNA follows: TGTGCCAGCAGCCGTAGAATTGGATCTAGCTCCTACAATGAGCAGTTCTTC. Its protein is CASSRRIGSSSYNEQFF.

J is TRBJ2-3 and V is TRBV5-6; 8 bases align to TRBD2. CDR1 is SGHDT and CDR2 is YYEEEE in the germline V gene. V was clipped by 4 bases and J by 0 bases; unmatched bases: 7. The CDR3 sequence is 16 residues long. The CDR3 sequence is CASSKDRGGSTDTQYF. The CDR3, as DNA: TGTGCCAGCAGCAAAGACCGGGGGGGTAGCACAGATACGCAGTATTTT.

V usage is TRBV6-1 and J usage is TRBJ2-5; D unresolved. CDR1 and CDR2 (germline): MNHNS, SASEGT. This CDR3 comprises 14 residues. The V and J ends lost 8 bases and 2 bases respectively, with 15 bases between them. In DNA form, the CDR3 reads TGTGCCAGCTCCTGGAACGACTGGCAAGAGACCCAGTACTTC. Translated: CASSWNDWQETQYF.

V and J are TRBV14 and TRBJ1-1; 9 nucleotides line up with TRBD1. Unmatched junction bases numbered 2, after V lost 2 bases and J lost 4 bases. The CDR3 sequence is 14 residues long. CDR1 is SGHDN, CDR2 FVKESK, per germline. CDR3: CASSQKTGGTEAFF. The CDR3, as DNA: TGTGCCAGCAGCCAAAAGACAGGGGGCACTGAAGCTTTCTTT.

This clone is a singleton in its sample. The chain is built from TRBV5-1 and TRBJ2-5; 8 bases are shared with TRBD1. Germline V CDR1 and CDR2: SGHRS, YFSETQ. This CDR3 is 14 amino acids long. With 4 bases clipped from V and 5 bases from J, the junction kept 7 bases outside the gene matches. CDR3 sequence (DNA): TGCGCCAGCAGCCCAGGACAGGGTGGGGAGACCCAGTACTTC. Its protein product is CASSPGQGGETQYF.

This clone occurred once. This chain uses TRBV11-2 with TRBJ1-2; D perhaps matches TRBD1 (6 bases). This CDR3 has 17 residues. Trimming removed 4 bases from V and 1 base from J, with 19 bases in between. The germline V gene has CDR1 SGHAT and CDR2 FQNNGV. DNA of the CDR3: TGTGCCAGCAGCTCACTCCTACGGGACACCTATAACTATGGCTACACCTTC. This gives the protein CASSSLLRDTYNYGYTF.

This chain connects TRBV18 to TRBJ1-2; D ambiguous. The CDR3 is made up of 15 amino acids. Trimming removed 2 bases from V and 4 bases from J, with 14 bases in between. Germline lookup yields CDR1 KGHSH and CDR2 LQKENI. CDR3 protein: CASSPMAEQVYGYTF. The CDR3 nucleotides read TGTGCCAGCTCACCAATGGCTGAGCAGGTCTATGGCTACACCTTC.

This clone was detected once. The V and J genes are TRBV6-4 and TRBJ2-2; 8 bases align to TRBD1. V trimming: 6 bases; J trimming: 4 bases; junction bases outside the gene matches: 10. The CDR3 consists of 16 residues. Per the germline V gene, CDR1 is MRHNA and CDR2 is SNTAGT. The CDR3 DNA reads TGTGCCAGCAGCCCGAGCTATACAGGGGGCACCGGGGAGCTGTTTTTT. Translation: CASSPSYTGGTGELFF.